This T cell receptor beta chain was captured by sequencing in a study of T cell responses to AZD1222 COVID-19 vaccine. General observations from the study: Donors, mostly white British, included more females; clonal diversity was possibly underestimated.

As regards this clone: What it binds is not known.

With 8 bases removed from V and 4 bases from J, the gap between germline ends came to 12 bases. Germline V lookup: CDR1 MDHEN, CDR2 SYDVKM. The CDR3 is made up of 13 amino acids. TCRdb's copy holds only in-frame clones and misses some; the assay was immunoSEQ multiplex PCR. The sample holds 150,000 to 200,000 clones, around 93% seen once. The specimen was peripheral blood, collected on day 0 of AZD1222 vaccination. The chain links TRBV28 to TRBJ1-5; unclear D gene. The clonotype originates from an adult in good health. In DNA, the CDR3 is TGTGCCAGCCTCCGGGTCCTTAATCAGCCCCAGCATTTT. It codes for CASLRVLNQPQHF.